Listed here are 14 T cell receptor beta chains from one sample, sequenced in a study of blood T cell repertoires in COVID-19. Assay used: immunoSEQ multiplex PCR; TCRdb lists only in-frame clones, some missing. This table holds more than 85,000 clones, roughly 81% found once. What was sequenced was peripheral blood. Receptors originate from a woman in her seventies with acute or convalescent COVID-19.

On this clone itself: Other DNA sequences in the sample encode the same CDR3. V is TRBV19 and J is TRBJ2-2, with a tentative D call TRBD2 (5 bases). This CDR3 is 12 amino acids long. The V end was cut by 3 bases, the J end by 8 bases, with 7 bases between. The germline gives CDR1 LNHDA, CDR2 SQIVND (reference sequence). Here the CDR3 reads CASSIRGGELFF. Here the CDR3 DNA reads TGTGCCAGTAGTATCCGGGGTGGGGAGCTGTTTTTT.

In this sample, this clone turned up a few times. The rearrangement joins TRBV6-2 or TRBV6-3 to TRBJ2-4; 7 bases map to TRBD2. V lost 2 bases to trimming and J lost 8 bases; unmatched junction nucleotides: 0. CDR3 length: 12 residues. Germline V gene data show CDR1 as MNHEY and CDR2 as SVGEGT. CDR3 sequence (DNA): TGTGCCAGCAGTTACCGGGGGGACATTCAGTACTTC. Protein: CASSYRGDIQYF.

This clone is a singleton in its sample. The genes are TRBV7-3 and TRBJ2-5, with 11 positions matching TRBD2. Germline CDR1 SGHTA, CDR2 FQGTGA. J lost 2 bases, V lost 5 bases, and 7 bases had no gene match. This CDR3 has 16 residues. Written as DNA, the CDR3 is TGTGCCAGCAGCCCCCGTAGCGGGAGGGGGCAAGAGACCCAGTACTTC. This codes for CASSPRSGRGQETQYF.

The chain employs TRBV18 and TRBJ2-1, with D tentatively TRBD1 (6 bases). The CDR3 runs to 13 residues. Germline assignment: CDR1 KGHSH and CDR2 LQKENI. Trimming left V 5 bases short and J 8 bases short, with 13 bases between. CDR3 nucleotides: TGTGCCAGCTCAGAGCAGGACAGCGATGAGCAGTTCTTC. Its protein is CASSEQDSDEQFF.

The chain has TRBV11-2 and TRBJ2-2; 9 nucleotides agree with TRBD2. Germline V gives CDR1 SGHAT, CDR2 FQNNGV. V trimming: 4 bases; J trimming: 7 bases; junction bases outside the gene matches: 13. CDR3 length: 17 amino acids. CDR3 sequence (DNA): TGTGCCAGCAGCTCCGGGACTAGCAGGAGAAGAGGCGGGGAGCTGTTTTTT. Translation gives CASSSGTSRRRGGELFF.

This clone has just one count. The J gene is TRBJ2-7, the V gene TRBV7-6; a weak D match, TRBD1 (6 bases). The germline V gene has CDR1 SGHVS and CDR2 FNYEAQ. This CDR3 has 15 amino acids. V lost 2 bases and J lost 1, with 12 bases in between. The CDR3 sequence: CASSLRATGSYEQYF. In nucleotides, the CDR3 is TGTGCCAGCAGCTTAAGGGCGACAGGTTCCTACGAGCAGTACTTC.

The chain has TRBV18 and TRBJ2-7, with a weak D call TRBD2 (5 bases). Trimming shortened V by 0 bases and J by 3 bases, and 9 bases separated the two germline ends. The CDR3 is 14 amino acids. CDR1 and CDR2 from the germline V gene are KGHSH and LQKENI. CDR3 sequence: CASSPPGEFYEQYF. The CDR3 DNA follows: TGTGCCAGCTCACCACCTGGGGAGTTCTACGAGCAGTACTTC.

The chain uses TRBV19 and TRBJ1-2; 7 bases fit TRBD1. This CDR3 comprises 14 residues. The trim removed 5 bases at V and 8 bases at J, leaving 11 bases unmatched. Germline values: CDR1 LNHDA, CDR2 SQIVND (reference sequence). The CDR3: CASSARQGLWGYTF. The DNA for the CDR3 is TGTGCCAGTAGTGCCCGACAGGGATTGTGGGGCTACACCTTC.

This clone turned up a few times. The chain recombines TRBV4-1 with TRBJ1-1; no clear D gene. This CDR3 comprises 13 residues. The V end lost 4 bases, the J end lost 4 bases, and 10 bases lay between the germline ends. Germline V gene sequence: CDR1 MGHRA, CDR2 YSYEKL. The CDR3 DNA reads TGCGCCAGCAGCCTCTCACAGTTCACTGAAGCTTTCTTT. Its translation: CASSLSQFTEAFF.

The genes are TRBV7-8 and TRBJ1-2; 9 positions match TRBD1. Trimming took 5 bases from V and 7 from J; bases not matched to a gene: 8. This CDR3 comprises 14 residues. Looked up from germline, CDR1 is SGHVS and CDR2 is FQNEAQ. CDR3: CASSQGQGFGGYTF. DNA for the CDR3: TGTGCCAGCAGCCAGGGACAGGGTTTTGGTGGCTACACCTTC.

The CDR3 loop is CASSPWTSGTSSYNEQFF. The CDR3 DNA reads as TGTGCCAGCAGCCCCTGGACTAGCGGGACGAGCTCCTACAATGAGCAGTTCTTC. The V call is TRBV14, the J call TRBJ2-1; 12 bases match TRBD2. CDR3 length: 18 residues. Germline-derived CDR1 and CDR2 are SGHDN and FVKESK. The ends lost 4 bases at V and 0 bases at J; junction bases unmatched: 7.

This sequence joins TRBV24-1 and TRBJ2-7; D perhaps matches TRBD1 (5 bases). CDR1 is KGHDR and CDR2 is SFDVKD in the germline V gene. The CDR3 totals 14 residues. The V end was cut by 2 bases, the J end by 2 bases, with 9 bases between. CDR3 nucleotide sequence: TGTGCCACCAGTGATTCAGGGAACCCCTACGAGCAGTACTTC. It is translated as CATSDSGNPYEQYF.

V is TRBV6-5 and J is TRBJ2-1; 10 nucleotides line up with TRBD2. Germline CDR1 reads MNHEY; CDR2 reads SVGAGI. This CDR3 comprises 13 residues. Trimming removed 8 bases from V and 7 bases from J; junction bases left unmatched: 5. The CDR3 protein is CASGGLARNEQFF. Written as DNA, the CDR3 is TGTGCCAGCGGGGGACTAGCGCGTAATGAGCAGTTCTTC.

This clone was observed a handful of times. The chain has TRBV28 and TRBJ2-1, with 10 nucleotides matching TRBD2. The CDR3 consists of 18 residues. The germline V gene has CDR1 MDHEN and CDR2 SYDVKM. J lost 1 base, V lost 6 bases, and 12 bases had no gene match. CDR3 sequence reads: CASSLSAGLAMSYNEQFF. DNA for the CDR3: TGTGCCAGCAGCCTTTCGGCGGGACTAGCGATGTCCTACAATGAGCAGTTCTTC.